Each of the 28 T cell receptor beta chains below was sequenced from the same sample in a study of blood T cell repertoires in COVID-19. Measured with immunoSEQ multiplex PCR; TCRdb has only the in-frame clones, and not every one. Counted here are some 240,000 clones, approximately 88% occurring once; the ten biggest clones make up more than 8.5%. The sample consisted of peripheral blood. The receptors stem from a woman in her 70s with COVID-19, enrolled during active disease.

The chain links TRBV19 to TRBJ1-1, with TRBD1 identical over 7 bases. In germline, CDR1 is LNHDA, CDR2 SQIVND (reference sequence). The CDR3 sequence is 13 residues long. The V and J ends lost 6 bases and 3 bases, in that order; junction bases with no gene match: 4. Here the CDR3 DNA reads TGTGCCAGTAGCGGACAGGTATACACTGAAGCTTTCTTT. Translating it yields CASSGQVYTEAFF. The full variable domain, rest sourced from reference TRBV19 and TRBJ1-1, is DGGITQSPKYLFRKEGQNVTLSCEQNLNHDAMYWYRQDPGQGLRLIYYSQIVNDFQKGDIAEGYSVSREKKESFPLTVTSAQKNPTAFYLCASSGQVYTEAFFGQGTRLTVV.

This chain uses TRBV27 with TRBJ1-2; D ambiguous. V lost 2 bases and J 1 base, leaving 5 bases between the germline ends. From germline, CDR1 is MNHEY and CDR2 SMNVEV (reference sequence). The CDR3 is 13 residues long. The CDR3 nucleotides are TGTGCCAGCAGTTTAGGCATTAACTATGGCTACACCTTC. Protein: CASSLGINYGYTF.

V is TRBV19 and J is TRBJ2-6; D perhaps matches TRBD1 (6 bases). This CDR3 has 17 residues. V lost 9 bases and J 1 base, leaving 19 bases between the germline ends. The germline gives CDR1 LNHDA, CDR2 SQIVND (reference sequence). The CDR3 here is CASSWGRQLSGANVLTF. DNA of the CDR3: TGTGCCAGCTCCTGGGGGCGCCAACTTTCTGGGGCCAACGTCCTGACTTTC.

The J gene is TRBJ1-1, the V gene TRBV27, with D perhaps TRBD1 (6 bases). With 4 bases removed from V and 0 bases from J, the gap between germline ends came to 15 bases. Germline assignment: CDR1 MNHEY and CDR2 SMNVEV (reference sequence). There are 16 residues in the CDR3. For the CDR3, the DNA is TGTGCCAGCAGTTCGACCGACAGGTATATGAACACTGAAGCTTTCTTT. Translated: CASSSTDRYMNTEAFF.

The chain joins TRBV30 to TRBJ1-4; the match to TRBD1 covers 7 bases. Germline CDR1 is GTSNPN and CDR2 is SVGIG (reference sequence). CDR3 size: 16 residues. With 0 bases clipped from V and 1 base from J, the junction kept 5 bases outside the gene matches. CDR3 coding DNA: TGTGCCTGGAGTGTACGACGGGACAGAACTAATGAAAAACTGTTTTTT. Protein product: CAWSVRRDRTNEKLFF. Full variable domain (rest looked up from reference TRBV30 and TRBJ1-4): SQTIHQWPATLVQPVGSPLSLECTVEGTSNPNLYWYRQAAGRGLQLLFYSVGIGQISSEVPQNLSASRPQDRQFILSSKKLLLSDSGFYLCAWSVRRDRTNEKLFFGSGTQLSVL.

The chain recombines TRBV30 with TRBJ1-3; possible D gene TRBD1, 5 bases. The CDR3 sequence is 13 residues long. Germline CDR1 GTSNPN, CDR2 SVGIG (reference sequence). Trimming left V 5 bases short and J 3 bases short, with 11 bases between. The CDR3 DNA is TGTGCCTGGCGGGGGGAAGTTGGAAACACCATATATTTT. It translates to CAWRGEVGNTIYF.

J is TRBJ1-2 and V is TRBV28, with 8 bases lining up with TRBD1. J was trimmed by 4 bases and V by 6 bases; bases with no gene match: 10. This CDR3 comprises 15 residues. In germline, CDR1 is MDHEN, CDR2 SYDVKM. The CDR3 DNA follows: TGTGCCAGCAGACGACAGACAGGGGCCTCCTATGGCTACACCTTC. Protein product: CASRRQTGASYGYTF.

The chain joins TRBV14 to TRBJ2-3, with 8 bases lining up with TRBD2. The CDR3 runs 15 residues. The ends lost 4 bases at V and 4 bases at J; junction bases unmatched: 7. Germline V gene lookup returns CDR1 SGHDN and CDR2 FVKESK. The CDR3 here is CASSRRSGSADTQYF. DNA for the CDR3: TGTGCCAGCAGCCGAAGGAGCGGGAGTGCAGATACGCAGTATTTT.

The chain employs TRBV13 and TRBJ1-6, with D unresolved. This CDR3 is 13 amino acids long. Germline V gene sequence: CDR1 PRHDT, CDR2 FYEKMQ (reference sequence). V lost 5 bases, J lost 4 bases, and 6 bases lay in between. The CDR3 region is CASSQYYNSPLHF. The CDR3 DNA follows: TGTGCCAGCAGCCAGTATTATAATTCACCCCTCCACTTT.

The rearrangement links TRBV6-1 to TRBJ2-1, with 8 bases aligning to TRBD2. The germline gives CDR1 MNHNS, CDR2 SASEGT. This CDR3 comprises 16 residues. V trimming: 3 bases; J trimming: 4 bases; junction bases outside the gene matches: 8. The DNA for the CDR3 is TGTGCCAGCAGTGATCCTATAGCGGGAAGTTACAATGAGCAGTTCTTC. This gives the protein CASSDPIAGSYNEQFF.

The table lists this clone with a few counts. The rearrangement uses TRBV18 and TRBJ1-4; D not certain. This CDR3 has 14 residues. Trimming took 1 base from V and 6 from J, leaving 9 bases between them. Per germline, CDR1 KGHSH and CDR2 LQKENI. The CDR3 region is CASSPLAADEKLFF. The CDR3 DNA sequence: TGTGCCAGCTCACCACTAGCTGCCGATGAAAAACTGTTTTTT.

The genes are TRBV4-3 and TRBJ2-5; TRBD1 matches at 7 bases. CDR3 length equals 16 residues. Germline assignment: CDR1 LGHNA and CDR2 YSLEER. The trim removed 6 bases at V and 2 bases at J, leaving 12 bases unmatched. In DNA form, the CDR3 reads TGCGCCAGCAGTGCCCGGGACAGTCAGGGGCAAGAGACCCAGTACTTC. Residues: CASSARDSQGQETQYF.

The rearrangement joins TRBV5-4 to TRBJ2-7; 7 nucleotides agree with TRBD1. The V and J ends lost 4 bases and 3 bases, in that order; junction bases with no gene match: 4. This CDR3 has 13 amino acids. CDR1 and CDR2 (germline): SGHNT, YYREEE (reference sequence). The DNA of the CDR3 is TGTGCCAGCAGCCCGGGACAGAGCTACGAGCAGTACTTC. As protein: CASSPGQSYEQYF.

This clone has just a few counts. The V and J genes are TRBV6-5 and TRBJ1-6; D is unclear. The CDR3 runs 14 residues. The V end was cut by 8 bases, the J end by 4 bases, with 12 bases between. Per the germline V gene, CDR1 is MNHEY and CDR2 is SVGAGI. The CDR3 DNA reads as TGTGCCAGCGGGGTACGAGGGTATAATTCACCCCTCCACTTT. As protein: CASGVRGYNSPLHF.

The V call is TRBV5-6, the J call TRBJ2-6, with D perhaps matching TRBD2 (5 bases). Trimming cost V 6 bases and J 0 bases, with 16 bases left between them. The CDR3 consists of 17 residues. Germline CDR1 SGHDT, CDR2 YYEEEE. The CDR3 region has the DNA TGTGCCAGCACCGATAGCAGGACTCACTCTGGGGCCAACGTCCTGACTTTC. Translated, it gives CASTDSRTHSGANVLTF.

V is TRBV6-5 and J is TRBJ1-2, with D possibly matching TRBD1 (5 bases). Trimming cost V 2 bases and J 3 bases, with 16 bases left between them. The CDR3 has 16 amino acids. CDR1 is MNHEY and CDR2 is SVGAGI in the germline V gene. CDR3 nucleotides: TGTGCCAGCAGTTACGGCGGTGGGGCTGCCCACTATGGCTACACCTTC. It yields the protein CASSYGGGAAHYGYTF.

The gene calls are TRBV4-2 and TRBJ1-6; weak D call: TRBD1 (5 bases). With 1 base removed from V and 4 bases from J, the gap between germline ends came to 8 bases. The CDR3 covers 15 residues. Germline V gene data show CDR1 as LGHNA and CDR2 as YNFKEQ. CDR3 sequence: CASSQARQYNSPLHF. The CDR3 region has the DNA TGTGCCAGCAGCCAAGCTAGACAGTATAATTCACCCCTCCACTTT.

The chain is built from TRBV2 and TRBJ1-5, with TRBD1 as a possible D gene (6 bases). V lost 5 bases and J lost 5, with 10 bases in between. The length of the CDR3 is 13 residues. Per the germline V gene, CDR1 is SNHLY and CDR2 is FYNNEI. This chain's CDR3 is CASSRDTDQPQHF. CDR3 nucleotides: TGTGCCAGCAGTCGGGACACCGATCAGCCCCAGCATTTT.

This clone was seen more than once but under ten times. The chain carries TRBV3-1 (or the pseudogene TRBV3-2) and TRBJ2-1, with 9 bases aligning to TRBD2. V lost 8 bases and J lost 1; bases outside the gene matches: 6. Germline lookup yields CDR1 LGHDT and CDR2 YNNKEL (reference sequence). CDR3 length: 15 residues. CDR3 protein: CASGGTSTSYNEQFF. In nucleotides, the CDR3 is TGTGCCAGCGGCGGGACTAGCACTTCCTACAATGAGCAGTTCTTC.

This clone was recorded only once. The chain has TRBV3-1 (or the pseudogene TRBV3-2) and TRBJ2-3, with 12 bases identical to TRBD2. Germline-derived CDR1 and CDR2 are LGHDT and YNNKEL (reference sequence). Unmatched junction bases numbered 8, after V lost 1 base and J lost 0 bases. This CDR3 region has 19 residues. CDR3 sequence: CASSQGASGRAVSTDTQYF. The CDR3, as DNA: TGTGCCAGCAGCCAAGGCGCTAGCGGGAGGGCCGTGAGCACAGATACGCAGTATTTT.

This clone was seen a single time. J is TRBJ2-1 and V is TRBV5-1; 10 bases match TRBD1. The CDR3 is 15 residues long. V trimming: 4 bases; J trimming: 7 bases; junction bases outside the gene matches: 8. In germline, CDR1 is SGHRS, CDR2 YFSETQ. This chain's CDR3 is CASSPIGTGENEQFF. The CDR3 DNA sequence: TGCGCCAGCAGCCCGATAGGGACAGGGGAAAATGAGCAGTTCTTC.

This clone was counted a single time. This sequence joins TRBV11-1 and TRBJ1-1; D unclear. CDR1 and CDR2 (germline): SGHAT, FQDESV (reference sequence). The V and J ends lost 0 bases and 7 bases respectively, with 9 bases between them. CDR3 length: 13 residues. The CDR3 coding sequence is TGTGCCAGCAGCTTAGCTGTGGCCCGTGAAGCTTTCTTT. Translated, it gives CASSLAVAREAFF.

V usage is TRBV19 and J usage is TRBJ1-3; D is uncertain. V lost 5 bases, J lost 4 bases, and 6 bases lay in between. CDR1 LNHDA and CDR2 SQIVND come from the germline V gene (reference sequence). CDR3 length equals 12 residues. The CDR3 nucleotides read TGTGCCAGTAGTCAATCCGGAAACACCATATATTTT. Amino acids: CASSQSGNTIYF.

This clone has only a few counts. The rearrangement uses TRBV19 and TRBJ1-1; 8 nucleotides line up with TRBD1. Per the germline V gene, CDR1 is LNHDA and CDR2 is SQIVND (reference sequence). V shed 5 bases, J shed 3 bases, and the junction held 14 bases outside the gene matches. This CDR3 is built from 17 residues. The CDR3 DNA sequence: TGTGCCAGTAGTGTCAGACAGGGGCGAACCTTGGACACTGAAGCTTTCTTT. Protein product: CASSVRQGRTLDTEAFF.

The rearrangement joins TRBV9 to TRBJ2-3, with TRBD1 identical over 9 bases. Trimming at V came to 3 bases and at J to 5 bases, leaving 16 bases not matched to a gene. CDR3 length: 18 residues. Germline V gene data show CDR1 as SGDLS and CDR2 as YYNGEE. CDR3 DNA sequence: TGTGCCAGCAGCGCCAGAGGGACAGGGCCGGTCCGGAAAGATACGCAGTATTTT. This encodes CASSARGTGPVRKDTQYF. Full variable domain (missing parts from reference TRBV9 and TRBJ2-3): DSGVTQTPKHLITATGQRVTLRCSPRSGDLSVYWYQQSLDQGLQFLIQYYNGEERAKGNILERFSAQQFPDLHSELNLSSLELGDSALYFCASSARGTGPVRKDTQYFGPGTRLTVL.

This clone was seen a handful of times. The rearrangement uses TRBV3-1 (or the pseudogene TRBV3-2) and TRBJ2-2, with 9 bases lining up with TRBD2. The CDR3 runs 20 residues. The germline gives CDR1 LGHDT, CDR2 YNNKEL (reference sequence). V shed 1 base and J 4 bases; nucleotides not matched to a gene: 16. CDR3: CASSQVSLLAGQAGTGELFF. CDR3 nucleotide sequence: TGTGCCAGCAGCCAAGTGTCTCTCCTAGCGGGACAAGCGGGCACCGGGGAGCTGTTTTTT.

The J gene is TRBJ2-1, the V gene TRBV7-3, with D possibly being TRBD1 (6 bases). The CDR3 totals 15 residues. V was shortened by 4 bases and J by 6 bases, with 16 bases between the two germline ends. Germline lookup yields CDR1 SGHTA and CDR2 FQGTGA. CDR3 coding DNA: TGTGCCAGCAGCTCACACGGGACACTGACCAATGAGCAGTTCTTC. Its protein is CASSSHGTLTNEQFF.

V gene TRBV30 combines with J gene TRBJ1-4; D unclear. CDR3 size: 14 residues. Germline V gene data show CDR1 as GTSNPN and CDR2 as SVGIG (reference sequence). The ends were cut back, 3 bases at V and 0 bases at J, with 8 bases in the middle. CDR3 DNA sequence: TGTGCCTGGAGGCAGTCCCCAACTAATGAAAAACTGTTTTTT. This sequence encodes CAWRQSPTNEKLFF.